The clone carrying this TCR beta chain was recorded a few times. Its antigen is not identified. The CDR3 totals 14 residues. Germline loops: CDR1 SGDLS, CDR2 YYNGEE. J lost 5 bases, V lost 0 bases, and 4 bases had no gene match. The sample is drawn from a study of cytomegalovirus exposure and HLA in healthy donors. Study-level background: HLA-typed donors were the source of around 80 million unique TCRs, which an early data release held. Study-level points and caveats: Across all donors, roughly uniform sequencing depth was an assumption of the presence/absence analyses. Rarity marked most TCR sequences, yet some public TCRs occurred in many donors.

PCR involved 60 Vbeta and 13 Jbeta primers. Generated by immunoSEQ multiplex PCR, the TCRdb table keeps only in-frame clones and is missing some. The profile shows about 120,000 clones, approximately 8% of them singletons. The chain carries TRBV9 and TRBJ1-2; 7 bases line up with TRBD1. This clonotype was obtained from a middle-aged woman in good health and CMV-seropositive. Material for sequencing was PBMCs. CDR3 DNA: TGTGCCAGCAGCGTAGGCAACAGGGGTTATGGCTACACCTTC. Its translation is CASSVGNRGYGYTF.